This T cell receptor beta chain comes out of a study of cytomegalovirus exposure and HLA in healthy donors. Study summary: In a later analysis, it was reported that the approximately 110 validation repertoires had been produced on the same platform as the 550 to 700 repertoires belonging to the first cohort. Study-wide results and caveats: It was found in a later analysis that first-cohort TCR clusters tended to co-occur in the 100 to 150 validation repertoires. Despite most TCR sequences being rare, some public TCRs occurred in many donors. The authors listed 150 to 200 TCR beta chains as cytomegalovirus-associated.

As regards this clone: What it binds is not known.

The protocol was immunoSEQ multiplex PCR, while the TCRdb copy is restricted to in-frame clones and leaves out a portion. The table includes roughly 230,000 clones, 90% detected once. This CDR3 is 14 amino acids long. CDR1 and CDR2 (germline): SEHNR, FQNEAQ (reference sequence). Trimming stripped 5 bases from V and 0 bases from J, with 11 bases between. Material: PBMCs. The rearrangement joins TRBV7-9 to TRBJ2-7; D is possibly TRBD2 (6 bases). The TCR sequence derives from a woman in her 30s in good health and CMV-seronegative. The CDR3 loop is CASSPRGSSYEQYF. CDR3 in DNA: TGTGCCAGCAGCCCCCGGGGGAGCTCCTACGAGCAGTACTTC.